The 9 T cell receptor beta chains presented below share a single source sample, sequenced in a study of T cell responses to AZD1222 COVID-19 vaccine (dated by TCRdb to about 2021). This specimen's time point label, interpreted: baseline before first vaccination. According to the study, the label for this sample's treatment or condition signals: meningococcal conjugate vaccine given as trial control. Library prep was done by the immunoSEQ multiplex PCR assay. Entries here come from immuneACCESS through TCRdb and include only in-frame sequences with V and J called. Some clones fail to appear in such tables; in the studies checked, an unresolved V gene covers under half of the shortfall, and the cause of the remainder is unknown. The sample records around 84,000 clones, approximately 90% of which are singletons. Of the sample, about 7.1% is held by the ten largest clones. The sequencing here drew on peripheral blood, taken on day 0 of MenACWY control vaccination. Receptors were obtained from an adult in good health.

DNA for the CDR3: TGTGCCAGCAGCAAAGGTCACCCCCAGGAGAACACCGGGGAGCTGTTTTTT. Translation: CASSKGHPQENTGELFF. The rearrangement links TRBV21-1 to TRBJ2-2; no DNA check was done on the table's D call, TRBD1. TRBV21-1 is recorded as a pseudogene. This CDR3 spans 17 amino acids.

The rearrangement uses TRBV6-2 or TRBV6-3 and TRBJ1-1, with D perhaps TRBD1 (5 bases). Germline CDR1 MNHEY, CDR2 SVGEGT. CDR3 length equals 14 residues. V lost 6 bases and J 7 bases, leaving 18 bases between the germline ends. Here the CDR3 reads CASSRGWGSGEAFF. In DNA form, the CDR3 reads TGTGCCAGCAGCCGAGGTTGGGGGAGCGGTGAAGCTTTCTTT.

The chain employs TRBV6-2 or TRBV6-3 and TRBJ2-2, with TRBD1 matching over 8 bases. Germline assignment: CDR1 MNHEY and CDR2 SVGEGT. This CDR3 contains 16 residues. V was pared by 0 bases and J by 0 bases, with 0 bases of the junction left unmatched. The CDR3 nucleotides are TGTGCCAGCAGTTACTCGGACAGGGCGAACACCGGGGAGCTGTTTTTT. It codes for CASSYSDRANTGELFF.

This clone showed up just once. The chain employs TRBV18 and TRBJ2-2; D remains ambiguous. The germline V and J ends were trimmed by 0 bases and 5 bases, with 7 bases remaining between them. CDR1 is KGHSH, CDR2 LQKENI, per germline. This CDR3 has 14 residues. The CDR3, as DNA: TGTGCCAGCTCACCACCAGGAATAACCGGGGAGCTGTTTTTT. This codes for CASSPPGITGELFF.

The chain has TRBV5-1 and TRBJ1-6; TRBD1 matches at 7 bases. The V gene's germline CDR1 is SGHRS and CDR2 YFSETQ. Trimming removed 0 bases from V and 7 bases from J; junction bases left unmatched: 1. This CDR3 has 14 amino acids. Written as DNA, the CDR3 is TGCGCCAGCAGCTTGGGAGGGGGCAATTCACCCCTCCACTTT. Translated: CASSLGGGNSPLHF.

This chain joins TRBV3-1 (or the pseudogene TRBV3-2) and TRBJ2-1; TRBD2 agrees at 8 bases. J lost 4 bases, V lost 1 base, and 9 bases had no gene match. This CDR3 has 17 residues. The germline V gene encodes CDR1 LGHDT and CDR2 YNNKEL (reference sequence). This CDR3 is CASSQVPGGAGYNEQFF. The CDR3 nucleotides are TGTGCCAGCAGCCAAGTCCCCGGGGGGGCCGGGTACAATGAGCAGTTCTTC.

This sequence joins TRBV6-4 and TRBJ2-1; 7 bases fit TRBD2. Germline CDR1 is MRHNA and CDR2 is SNTAGT. This CDR3 region has 13 residues. With 3 bases clipped from V and 8 bases from J, the junction kept 4 bases outside the gene matches. DNA of the CDR3: TGTGCCAGCAGTGATGGGAGGGGCGATGAGCAGTTCTTC. Protein sequence: CASSDGRGDEQFF.

This chain joins TRBV7-2 and TRBJ1-3; the D is unclear. The germline V and J ends were trimmed by 2 bases and 0 bases, with 8 bases remaining between them. This CDR3 contains 15 residues. Germline V gives CDR1 SGHTA, CDR2 FQGNSA. CDR3 sequence reads: CASSLFRDSGNTIYF. The CDR3 nucleotides read TGTGCCAGCAGCTTATTCCGCGACTCTGGAAACACCATATATTTT.

V gene TRBV7-2 combines with J gene TRBJ2-3; 10 positions agree with TRBD2. After removal of 1 base from V and 0 bases from J, the junction contained 1 base not matched to a gene. Germline V CDR1 and CDR2: SGHTA, FQGNSA. The CDR3 has 16 residues. The CDR3 loop is CASSLVLAGSTDTQYF. Written as DNA, the CDR3 is TGTGCCAGCAGCTTAGTACTAGCGGGGAGCACAGATACGCAGTATTTT.